The T cell receptor (beta chain) under discussion was sequenced for a study of blood T cell repertoires in COVID-19. Study-level background: Researchers got acute and convalescent COVID-19 samples from the United States, Italy and Spain. PBMCs, B-cell-depleted T cells, or T cells were the source of the cDNA or gDNA that made up the material.

Produced via immunoSEQ multiplex PCR; TCRdb's table is partial and in-frame only. The sample lists tens of thousands of clones; over 80% were seen once. With 4 bases clipped from V and 2 bases from J, the junction kept 3 bases outside the gene matches. Germline lookup yields CDR1 SGHRS and CDR2 YFSETQ. The CDR3 loop spans 15 amino acids. The chain recombines TRBV5-1 with TRBJ2-5; 12 bases line up with TRBD2. The receptor was isolated from a woman of 80 years or more with acute or convalescent COVID-19. Input material: peripheral blood. The CDR3 DNA reads as TGCGCCAGCAGCGTACTAGCGGGGGGACAAGAGACCCAGTACTTC. Translation: CASSVLAGGQETQYF.